This entry describes one TCR beta chain. Measured with immunoSEQ multiplex PCR; TCRdb has only the in-frame clones, and not every one. The sample lists 350,000 to 500,000 clones, approximately 90% occurring once. Contact with a PCR-confirmed or clinician-diagnosed COVID-19 case occurred within 2 weeks of entry. The entry originates in a study of blood T cell repertoires in COVID-19. The sequence was collected from a woman under 30 who had been exposed to COVID-19. Source material: PBMCs or T cells enriched from blood (not recorded which).

CDR3 bases: TGTGCCAGCAGCCCCCAGGCGGGACAGCAAAACACCATATATTTT. Amino acids: CASSPQAGQQNTIYF. The V and J genes are TRBV9 and TRBJ1-3; 7 bases map to TRBD1. V gave up 4 bases and J gave up 6 bases; unmatched junction bases: 10. Germline CDR1 is SGDLS and CDR2 is YYNGEE. The CDR3 has 15 residues.